This TCR beta chain appears in the sequencing data of a study of blood T cell repertoires in COVID-19. Overall study: Sites across the United States, Italy and Spain contributed samples from acute and convalescent COVID-19.

Trimming stripped 3 bases from V and 0 bases from J, with 12 bases between. In germline, CDR1 is KGHSH, CDR2 LQKENI. The CDR3 runs to 17 residues. Using immunoSEQ multiplex PCR, the repertoire was profiled, and TCRdb retains in-frame clones only, with some absent. This sample yields some 270,000 clones, of which 89% are seen a single time; approximately 2% belongs to the top ten. The chain employs TRBV18 and TRBJ1-6, with D tentatively TRBD1 (6 bases). The source material was peripheral blood. This clonotype originated in a man aged 45-60 years with acute or convalescent COVID-19. The CDR3 loop reads CASSPTGTSSYNSPLHF. The CDR3 DNA is TGTGCCAGCTCACCTACAGGGACTAGCTCCTATAATTCACCCCTCCACTTT.